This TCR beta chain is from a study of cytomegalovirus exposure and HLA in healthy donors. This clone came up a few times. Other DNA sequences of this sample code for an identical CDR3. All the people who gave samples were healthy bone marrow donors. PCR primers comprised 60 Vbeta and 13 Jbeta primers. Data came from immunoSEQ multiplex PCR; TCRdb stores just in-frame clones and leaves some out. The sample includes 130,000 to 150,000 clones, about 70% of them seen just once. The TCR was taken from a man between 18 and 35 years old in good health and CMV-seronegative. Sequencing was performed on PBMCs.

In nucleotides, the CDR3 is TGTGCCAGCAAAACAGGGGACACTGAAGCTTTCTTT. Protein: CASKTGDTEAFF. V usage is TRBV6-5 and J usage is TRBJ1-1, with 7 bases fitting TRBD1. J gave up 3 bases and V 7 bases, and 2 bases lay outside the gene matches. The V gene's germline CDR1 is MNHEY and CDR2 SVGAGI. The CDR3 consists of 12 residues.